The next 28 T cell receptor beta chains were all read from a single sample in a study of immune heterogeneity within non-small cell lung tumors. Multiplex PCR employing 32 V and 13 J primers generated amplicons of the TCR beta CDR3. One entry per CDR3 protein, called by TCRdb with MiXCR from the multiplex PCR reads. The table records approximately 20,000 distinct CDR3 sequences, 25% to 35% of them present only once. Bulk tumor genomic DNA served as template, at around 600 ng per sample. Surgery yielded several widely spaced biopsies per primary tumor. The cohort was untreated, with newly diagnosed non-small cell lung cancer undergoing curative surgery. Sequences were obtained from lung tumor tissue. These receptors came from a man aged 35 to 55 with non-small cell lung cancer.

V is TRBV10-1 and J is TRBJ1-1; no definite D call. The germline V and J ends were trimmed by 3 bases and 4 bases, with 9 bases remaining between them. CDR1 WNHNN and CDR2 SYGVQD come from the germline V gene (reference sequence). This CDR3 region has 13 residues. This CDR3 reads CASSERRATEAFF. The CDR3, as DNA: TGCGCCAGCAGTGAACGGAGGGCCACTGAAGCTTTCTTT.

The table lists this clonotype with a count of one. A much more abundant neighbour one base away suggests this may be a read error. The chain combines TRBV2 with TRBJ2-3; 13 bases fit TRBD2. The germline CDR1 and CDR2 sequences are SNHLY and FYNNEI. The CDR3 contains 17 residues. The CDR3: CASRAYTSGRARDTKYF. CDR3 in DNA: TGTGCCAGCAGGGCCTACACTAGCGGGAGGGCCAGAGATACGAAGTATTTT.

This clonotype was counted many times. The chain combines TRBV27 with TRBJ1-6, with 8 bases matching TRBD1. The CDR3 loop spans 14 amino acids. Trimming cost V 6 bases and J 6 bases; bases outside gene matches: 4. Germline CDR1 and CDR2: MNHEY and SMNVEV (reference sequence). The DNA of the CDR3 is TGTGCCAGCAGAAAGGACAGGGCTAATTCACCCCTCCACTTT. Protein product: CASRKDRANSPLHF.

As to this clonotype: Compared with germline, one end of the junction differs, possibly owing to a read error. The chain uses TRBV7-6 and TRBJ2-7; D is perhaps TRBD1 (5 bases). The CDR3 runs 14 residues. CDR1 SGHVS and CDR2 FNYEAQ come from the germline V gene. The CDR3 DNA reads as TGTGCCAACAGCCAGGGCAGGCTTGCCTACGAGCAGTACTTC. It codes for CANSQGRLAYEQYF.

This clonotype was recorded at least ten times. CDR3 DNA: TGTGCCAGTAGTATACAGAGGCCGGGCATCGATACGCAGTATTTT. Translation: CASSIQRPGIDTQYF. This sequence joins TRBV19 and TRBJ2-3, with unresolved D. The germline V and J ends were trimmed by 2 bases and 6 bases, with 15 bases remaining between them. Germline V gene data show CDR1 as LNHDA and CDR2 as SQIVND (reference sequence). This CDR3 region has 15 residues.

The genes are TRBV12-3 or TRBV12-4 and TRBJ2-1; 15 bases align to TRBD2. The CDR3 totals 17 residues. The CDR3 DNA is TGTGAAAGCAGTTTCAGGACTAGCGGGAGGGCCTACAATGAGCAGTTCTTC. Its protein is CESSFRTSGRAYNEQFF.

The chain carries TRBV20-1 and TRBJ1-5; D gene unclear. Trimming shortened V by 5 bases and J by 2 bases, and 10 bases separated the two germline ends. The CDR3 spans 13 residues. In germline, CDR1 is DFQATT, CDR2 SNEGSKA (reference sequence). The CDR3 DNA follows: TGCAGTGCTGGTTTGGAGGGCAATCAGCCCCAGCATTTT. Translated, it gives CSAGLEGNQPQHF.

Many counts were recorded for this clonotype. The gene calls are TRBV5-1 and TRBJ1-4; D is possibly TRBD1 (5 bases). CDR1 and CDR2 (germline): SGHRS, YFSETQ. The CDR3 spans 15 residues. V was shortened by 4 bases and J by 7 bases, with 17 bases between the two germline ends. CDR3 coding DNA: TGCGCCAGCAGCCGGTACGGGACTGAAAGTGAAAAACTGTTTTTT. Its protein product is CASSRYGTESEKLFF.

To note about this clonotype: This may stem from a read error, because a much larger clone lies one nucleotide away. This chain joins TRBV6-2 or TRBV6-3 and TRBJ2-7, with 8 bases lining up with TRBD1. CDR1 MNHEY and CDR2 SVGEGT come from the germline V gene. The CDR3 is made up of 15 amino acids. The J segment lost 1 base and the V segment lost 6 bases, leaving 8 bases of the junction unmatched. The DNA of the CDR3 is TGTGCCAGCAGGTCTAGGACAGGGTGTTCCTACGAGCAGTACTTC. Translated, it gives CASRSRTGCSYEQYF.

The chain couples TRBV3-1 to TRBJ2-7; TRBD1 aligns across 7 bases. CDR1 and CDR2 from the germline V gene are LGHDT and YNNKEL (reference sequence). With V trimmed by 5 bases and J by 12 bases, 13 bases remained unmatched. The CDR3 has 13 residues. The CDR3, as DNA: TGTGCCAGCAGCAAGCCCGGCGAGGGGGCTACGTACTTC. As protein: CASSKPGEGATYF.

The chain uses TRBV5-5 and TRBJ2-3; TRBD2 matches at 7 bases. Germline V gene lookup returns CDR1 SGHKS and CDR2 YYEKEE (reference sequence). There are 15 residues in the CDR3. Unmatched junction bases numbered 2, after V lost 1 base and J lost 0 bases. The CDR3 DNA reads TGTGCCAGCAGCTTGACTAGCGTCAGCACAGATACGCAGTATTTT. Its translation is CASSLTSVSTDTQYF.

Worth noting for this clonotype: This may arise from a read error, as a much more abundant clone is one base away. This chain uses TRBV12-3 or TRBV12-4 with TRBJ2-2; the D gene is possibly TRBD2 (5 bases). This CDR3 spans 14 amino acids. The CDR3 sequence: CARSFPLATGELFF. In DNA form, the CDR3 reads TGTGCCAGAAGTTTCCCGCTAGCAACCGGGGAGCTGTTTTTT.

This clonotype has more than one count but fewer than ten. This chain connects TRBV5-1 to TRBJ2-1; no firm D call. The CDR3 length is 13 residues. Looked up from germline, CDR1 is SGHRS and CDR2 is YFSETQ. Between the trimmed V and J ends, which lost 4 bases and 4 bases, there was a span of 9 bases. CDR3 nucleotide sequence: TGCGCCAGCAGCACCGCTGGATACAATGAGCAGTTCTTC. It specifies CASSTAGYNEQFF.

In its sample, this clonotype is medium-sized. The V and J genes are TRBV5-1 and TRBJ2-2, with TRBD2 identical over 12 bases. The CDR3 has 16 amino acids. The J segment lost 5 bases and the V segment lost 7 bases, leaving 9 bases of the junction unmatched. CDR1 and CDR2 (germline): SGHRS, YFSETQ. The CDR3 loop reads CASQTSGRSGTGELFF. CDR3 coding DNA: TGCGCCAGCCAGACTAGCGGGAGATCGGGAACCGGGGAGCTGTTTTTT.

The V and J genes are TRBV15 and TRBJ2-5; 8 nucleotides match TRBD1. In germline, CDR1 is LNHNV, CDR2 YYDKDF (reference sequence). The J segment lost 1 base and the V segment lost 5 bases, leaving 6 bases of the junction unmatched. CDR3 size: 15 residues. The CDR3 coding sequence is TGTGCCACCAGCGGATTTGACAGGGGCCAAGAGACCCAGTACTTC. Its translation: CATSGFDRGQETQYF.

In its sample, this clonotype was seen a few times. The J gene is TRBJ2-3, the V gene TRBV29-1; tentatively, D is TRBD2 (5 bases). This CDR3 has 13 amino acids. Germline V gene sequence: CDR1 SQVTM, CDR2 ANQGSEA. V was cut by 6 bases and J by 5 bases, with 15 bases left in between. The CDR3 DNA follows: TGCAGCGTCGGAATACGGGAAGTAGATACGCAGTATTTT. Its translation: CSVGIREVDTQYF.

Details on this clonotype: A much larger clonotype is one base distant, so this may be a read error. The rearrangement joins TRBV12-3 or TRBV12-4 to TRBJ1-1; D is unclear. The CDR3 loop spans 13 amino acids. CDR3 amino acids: CTSSLRERTEAFF. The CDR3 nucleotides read TGTACCAGCAGTTTAAGGGAGCGCACTGAAGCTTTCTTT.

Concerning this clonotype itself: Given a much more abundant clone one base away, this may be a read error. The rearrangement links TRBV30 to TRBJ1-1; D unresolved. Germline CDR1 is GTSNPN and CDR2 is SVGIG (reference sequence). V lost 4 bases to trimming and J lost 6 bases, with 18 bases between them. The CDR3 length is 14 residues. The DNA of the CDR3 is TGTGCCTGGACTACCGTGGTGGCAAACGCTGAAGCTTTCTTT. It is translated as CAWTTVVANAEAFF.

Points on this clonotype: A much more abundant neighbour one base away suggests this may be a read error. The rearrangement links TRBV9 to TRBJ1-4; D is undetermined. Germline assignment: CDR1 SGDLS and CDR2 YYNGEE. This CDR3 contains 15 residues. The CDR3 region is CASSSGIATNGKLFF. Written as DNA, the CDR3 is TGTGCCAGCAGCTCCGGCATCGCAACTAATGGAAAACTGTTTTTT.

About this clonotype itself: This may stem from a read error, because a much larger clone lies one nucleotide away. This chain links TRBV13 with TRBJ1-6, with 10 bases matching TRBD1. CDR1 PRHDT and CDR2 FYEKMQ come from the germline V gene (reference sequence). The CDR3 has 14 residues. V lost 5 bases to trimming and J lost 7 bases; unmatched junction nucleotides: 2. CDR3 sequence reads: CASSGGQGNSPLHF. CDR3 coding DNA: TGTGCCAGCAGCGGGGGACAGGGGAATTCACCCCTCCACTTT.

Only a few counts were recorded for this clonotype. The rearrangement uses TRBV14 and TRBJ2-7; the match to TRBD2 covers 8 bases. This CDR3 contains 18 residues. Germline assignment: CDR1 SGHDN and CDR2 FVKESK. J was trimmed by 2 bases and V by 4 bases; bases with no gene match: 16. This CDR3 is CASSPQTSAFQRTYEQYF. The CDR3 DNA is TGTGCCAGCAGCCCCCAGACTAGCGCCTTTCAGAGGACCTACGAGCAGTACTTC.

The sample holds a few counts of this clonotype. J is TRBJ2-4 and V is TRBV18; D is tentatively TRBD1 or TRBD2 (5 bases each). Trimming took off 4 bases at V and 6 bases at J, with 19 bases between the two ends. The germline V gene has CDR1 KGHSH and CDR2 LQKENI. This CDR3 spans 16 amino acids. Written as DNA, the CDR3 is TGTGCCAGCTCACTAGGGACGACCGGGACGGGAAACATTCAGTACTTC. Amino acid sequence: CASSLGTTGTGNIQYF.

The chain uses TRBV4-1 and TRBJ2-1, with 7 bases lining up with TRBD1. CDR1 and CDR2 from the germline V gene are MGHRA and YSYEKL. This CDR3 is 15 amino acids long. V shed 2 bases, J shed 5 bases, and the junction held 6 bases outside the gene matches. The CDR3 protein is CASSQTQGINNEQFF. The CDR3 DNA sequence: TGCGCCAGCAGCCAAACACAGGGGATCAACAATGAGCAGTTCTTC.

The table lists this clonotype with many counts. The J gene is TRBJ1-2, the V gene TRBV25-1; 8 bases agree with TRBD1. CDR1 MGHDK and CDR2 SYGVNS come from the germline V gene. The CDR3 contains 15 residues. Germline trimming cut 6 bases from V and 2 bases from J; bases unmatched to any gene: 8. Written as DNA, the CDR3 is TGTGCCAGCAGCCCTACCAGGACAGGGAACTATGGCTACACCTTC. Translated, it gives CASSPTRTGNYGYTF.

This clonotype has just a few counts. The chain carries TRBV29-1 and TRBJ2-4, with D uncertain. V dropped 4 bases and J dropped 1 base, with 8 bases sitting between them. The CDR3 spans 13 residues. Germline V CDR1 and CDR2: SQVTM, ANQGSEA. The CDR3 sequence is CSVVPYAKNIQYF. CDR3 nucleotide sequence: TGCAGCGTTGTTCCGTATGCCAAAAACATTCAGTACTTC. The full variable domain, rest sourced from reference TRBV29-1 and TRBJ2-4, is SAVISQKPSRDICQRGTSLTIQCQVDSQVTMMFWYRQQPGQSLTLIATANQGSEATYESGFVIDKFPISRPNLTFSTLTVSNMSPEDSSIYLCSVVPYAKNIQYFGAGTRLSVL.

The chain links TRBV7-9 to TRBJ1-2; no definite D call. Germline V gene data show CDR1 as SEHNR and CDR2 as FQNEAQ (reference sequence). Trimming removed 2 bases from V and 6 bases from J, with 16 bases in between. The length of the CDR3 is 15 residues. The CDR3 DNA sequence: TGTGCCAGCAGCTTAAGTTCTGCAGGTTCGGATGGCTACACCTTC. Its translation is CASSLSSAGSDGYTF.

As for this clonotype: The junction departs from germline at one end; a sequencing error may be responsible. CDR3 region: CASSQNPSGLAKDIQYF. The CDR3 DNA sequence: TGTGCCAGCAGCCAGAACCCTAGCGGACTAGCCAAAGACATTCAGTACTTC. The chain recombines TRBV11-1 with TRBJ2-4; 8 nucleotides agree with TRBD2. This CDR3 has 17 residues. Germline CDR1 reads SGHAT; CDR2 reads FQDESV (reference sequence).

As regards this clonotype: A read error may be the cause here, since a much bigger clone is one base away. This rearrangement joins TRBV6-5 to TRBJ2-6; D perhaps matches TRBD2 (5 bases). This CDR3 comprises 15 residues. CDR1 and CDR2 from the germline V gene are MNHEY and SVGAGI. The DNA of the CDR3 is TGTACCAGCAGTTATAAGGGAGCCGGGGCCAACGTCCTGACTTTC. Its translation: CTSSYKGAGANVLTF.